These 14 T cell receptor beta chains were sequenced from one sample in a study of OX40 agonist ivuxolimab in advanced cancers. Method: immunoSEQ multiplex PCR; TCRdb's copy keeps in-frame clones and lacks some. The sample holds 95,000 or so clones, roughly nine tenths seen once. Specimen: CD4+ or CD8+ T cells sorted from blood, collected in a trial of the OX40 agonist ivuxolimab. These receptors were collected from an adult with an advanced solid tumor such as melanoma, head and neck, liver or kidney cancer.

DNA of the CDR3: TGTGCCAGCAGAGGGACCGCGAATGAAAAACTGTTTTTT. It yields the protein CASRGTANEKLFF. The rearrangement links TRBV6-1 to TRBJ1-4, with D possibly being TRBD1 (5 bases). Trimming took off 6 bases at V and 5 bases at J, with 10 bases between the two ends. The V gene's germline CDR1 is MNHNS and CDR2 SASEGT. The CDR3 totals 13 residues.

The rearrangement links TRBV10-3 to TRBJ2-1; 10 positions match TRBD2. There are 16 residues in the CDR3. V was clipped by 0 bases and J by 9 bases; unmatched bases: 8. Germline CDR1 and CDR2: ENHRY and SYGVKD. The CDR3 loop reads CAISESASGRNGEQFF. The CDR3 DNA sequence: TGTGCCATCAGTGAGTCAGCTAGCGGGAGAAACGGTGAGCAGTTCTTC.

The chain recombines TRBV2 with TRBJ2-7; D gene unclear. V was cut by 2 bases and J by 6 bases, with 5 bases left in between. CDR1 SNHLY and CDR2 FYNNEI come from the germline V gene. This CDR3 has 11 amino acids. This CDR3 is CASSESSEQYF. The CDR3 bases are TGTGCCAGCAGTGAATCATCCGAGCAGTACTTC.

This clone has only one observation. The chain couples TRBV15 to TRBJ1-6, with D possibly matching TRBD1 (5 bases). Germline V gene lookup returns CDR1 LNHNV and CDR2 YYDKDF (reference sequence). This CDR3 spans 15 amino acids. Trimming removed 3 bases at V and 5 bases at J, with 11 bases between. This chain's CDR3 is CATSSEGMDNSPLHF. In DNA form, the CDR3 reads TGTGCCACCAGCAGCGAGGGGATGGATAATTCACCCCTCCACTTT. The full variable domain, rest sourced from reference TRBV15 and TRBJ1-6, is DAMVIQNPRYQVTQFGKPVTLSCSQTLNHNVMYWYQQKSSQAPKLLFHYYDKDFNNEADTPDNFQSRRPNTSFCFLDIRSPGLGDTAMYLCATSSEGMDNSPLHFGNGTRLTVT.

The chain couples TRBV7-3 to TRBJ2-2; the D gene is possibly TRBD2 (5 bases). This CDR3 comprises 16 residues. Germline assignment: CDR1 SGHTA and CDR2 FQGTGA. Trimming took off 1 base at V and 0 bases at J, with 9 bases between the two ends. CDR3 nucleotides: TGTGCCAGCAGCTTAAGCGCGGGCGCGAACACCGGGGAGCTGTTTTTT. Its translation: CASSLSAGANTGELFF.

CDR3 bases: TGTGCCAGCAGCGTAGGTGAAGTTAACTATGGCTACACCTTC. Encoded protein: CASSVGEVNYGYTF. This sequence joins TRBV9 and TRBJ1-2; D is unclear. Germline V lookup: CDR1 SGDLS, CDR2 YYNGEE. Trimming left V 0 bases short and J 1 base short, with 7 bases between. The CDR3 spans 14 residues.

V and J are TRBV30 and TRBJ2-3; D is perhaps TRBD1 or TRBD2 (6 bases each). CDR3 size: 15 residues. V lost 0 bases and J lost 0, with 10 bases in between. CDR1 is GTSNPN, CDR2 SVGIG, per germline (reference sequence). The CDR3: CAWSVGGRSTDTQYF. CDR3 coding DNA: TGTGCCTGGAGTGTAGGGGGGCGAAGCACAGATACGCAGTATTTT.

V usage is TRBV7-9 and J usage is TRBJ1-1; D gene unclear. CDR3 length equals 12 residues. Germline CDR1 reads SEHNR; CDR2 reads FQNEAQ (reference sequence). V was cut by 3 bases and J by 1 base, with 3 bases left in between. The CDR3 is CASSFENTEAFF. The CDR3 region has the DNA TGTGCCAGCAGCTTTGAGAACACTGAAGCTTTCTTT. Complete variable domain (other parts from reference TRBV7-9 and TRBJ1-1): DTGVSQNPRHKITKRGQNVTFRCDPISEHNRLYWYRQTLGQGPEFLTYFQNEAQLEKSRLLSDRFSAERPKGSFSTLEIQRTEQGDSAMYLCASSFENTEAFFGQGTRLTVV.

This chain uses TRBV30 with TRBJ2-5; D might be TRBD1 or TRBD2, each matching 7 bases. Germline assignment: CDR1 GTSNPN and CDR2 SVGIG (reference sequence). This CDR3 is built from 14 residues. V lost 4 bases to trimming and J lost 5 bases, with 17 bases between them. The CDR3 region has the DNA TGTGCCTGGACCCAGGGGGGGCCGGGGGAGACCCAGTACTTC. This codes for CAWTQGGPGETQYF.

CDR3 loop: CASRLEGTDTQYF. As DNA, the CDR3 is TGTGCCAGTAGACTGGAGGGCACAGATACGCAGTATTTT. The chain uses TRBV19 and TRBJ2-3, with a weak D call TRBD2 (5 bases). The CDR3 contains 13 residues. CDR1 and CDR2 from the germline V gene are LNHDA and SQIVND (reference sequence). The germline V and J ends were trimmed by 6 bases and 1 base, with 8 bases remaining between them. The full variable domain, rest sourced from reference TRBV19 and TRBJ2-3, is DGGITQSPKYLFRKEGQNVTLSCEQNLNHDAMYWYRQDPGQGLRLIYYSQIVNDFQKGDIAEGYSVSREKKESFPLTVTSAQKNPTAFYLCASRLEGTDTQYFGPGTRLTVL.

The rearrangement links TRBV7-3 to TRBJ2-2; D is perhaps TRBD1 or TRBD2 (5 bases each). CDR1 and CDR2 (germline): SGHTA, FQGTGA. There are 15 residues in the CDR3. V dropped 2 bases and J dropped 4 bases, with 11 bases sitting between them. CDR3 loop: CASSLYGAGTGELFF. Here the CDR3 DNA reads TGTGCCAGCAGCTTATACGGGGCGGGCACCGGGGAGCTGTTTTTT.

The rearrangement links TRBV5-1 to TRBJ1-3, with D unresolved. CDR3 length: 16 residues. The germline V gene encodes CDR1 SGHRS and CDR2 YFSETQ. Trimming took off 2 bases at V and 7 bases at J, with 19 bases between the two ends. The CDR3 sequence is CASSFSSIMPANTIYF. DNA of the CDR3: TGCGCCAGCAGCTTCTCCTCTATCATGCCCGCCAACACCATATATTTT.

This clone showed up just once. J is TRBJ2-3 and V is TRBV9; 14 nucleotides match TRBD2. The CDR3 consists of 18 residues. The V segment lost 2 bases and the J segment 2 bases; nucleotides outside the gene matches: 7. Germline V gene data show CDR1 as SGDLS and CDR2 as YYNGEE. CDR3 loop: CASSVRGLAGALTDTQYF. The DNA of the CDR3 is TGTGCCAGCAGCGTGAGGGGACTAGCGGGAGCCCTCACAGATACGCAGTATTTT.

A note on this clone: Since no conserved phenylalanine or tryptophan closes the CDR3, a read error is the likely cause. This rearrangement joins TRBV7-2 to TRBJ1-5, with 7 bases identical to TRBD1. The CDR3 extends over 15 amino acids. V was pared by 5 bases and J by 4 bases, with 8 bases of the junction left unmatched. Germline V gene lookup returns CDR1 SGHTA and CDR2 FQGNSA. This chain's CDR3 is CASSPRTGWNQPQHL. The CDR3 coding sequence is TGTGCCAGCAGCCCGAGGACAGGATGGAATCAGCCCCAGCATCTT.